One and the same sample provided the 16 T cell receptor beta chains below, sequenced in a study of cytomegalovirus exposure and HLA in healthy donors. PCR amplification relied on 60 Vbeta primers (plus 13 Jbeta primers). Assay used: immunoSEQ multiplex PCR; TCRdb lists only in-frame clones, some missing. The sample yields 150,000 to 200,000 clones, approximately 80% seen once. Material for sequencing was PBMCs. The receptors come from a woman in her twenties or thirties in good health and CMV-seronegative.

The chain uses TRBV7-9 and TRBJ2-5; the D gene is possibly TRBD1 (6 bases). CDR3 length equals 14 residues. V lost 5 bases and J lost 4, with 14 bases in between. Germline values: CDR1 SEHNR, CDR2 FQNEAQ (reference sequence). This chain's CDR3 is CASSLGQRRETQYF. In DNA, the CDR3 is TGTGCCAGCAGCCTCGGACAGCGGCGAGAGACCCAGTACTTC.

This rearrangement joins TRBV30 to TRBJ1-2; TRBD1 matches at 8 bases. Germline CDR1 and CDR2: GTSNPN and SVGIG (reference sequence). CDR3 length: 15 amino acids. Trimming took 4 bases from V and 3 from J; bases not matched to a gene: 10. Here the CDR3 reads CAWKWGQGAHYGYTF. The CDR3 DNA reads TGTGCCTGGAAATGGGGGCAGGGGGCCCACTATGGCTACACCTTC.

The gene calls are TRBV5-4 and TRBJ2-1, with TRBD2 as a possible D gene (6 bases). V was shortened by 3 bases and J by 2 bases, with 21 bases between the two germline ends. CDR3 length equals 18 residues. Germline V lookup: CDR1 SGHNT, CDR2 YYREEE (reference sequence). The CDR3 loop reads CASSSPGGLQTTYNEQFF. In DNA, the CDR3 is TGTGCCAGCAGCTCCCCAGGCGGACTACAAACCACCTACAATGAGCAGTTCTTC. The full variable domain, rest sourced from reference TRBV5-4 and TRBJ2-1, is ETGVTQSPTHLIKTRGQQVTLRCSSQSGHNTVSWYQQALGQGPQFIFQYYREEENGRGNFPPRFSGLQFPNYSSELNVNALELDDSALYLCASSSPGGLQTTYNEQFFGPGTRLTVL.

The V and J genes are TRBV7-3 and TRBJ2-1; the D gene is possibly TRBD2 (6 bases). Germline V gene sequence: CDR1 SGHTA, CDR2 FQGTGA. V was pared by 2 bases and J by 2 bases, with 7 bases between. The CDR3 length is 14 residues. As DNA, the CDR3 is TGTGCCAGCAGCTTAGCGGGAACCTACAATGAGCAGTTCTTC. This encodes CASSLAGTYNEQFF.

The rearrangement joins TRBV7-2 to TRBJ1-2; D remains unclear. The germline V and J ends were trimmed by 2 bases and 2 bases, with 9 bases remaining between them. Germline V gene sequence: CDR1 SGHTA, CDR2 FQGNSA. This CDR3 is built from 14 residues. The chain's CDR3 is CASSLSIRNYGYTF. The CDR3 DNA is TGTGCCAGCAGCTTATCGATCAGGAACTATGGCTACACCTTC. Complete variable domain (other parts from reference TRBV7-2 and TRBJ1-2): GAGVSQSPSNKVTEKGKDVELRCDPISGHTALYWYRQSLGQGLEFLIYFQGNSAPDKSGLPSDRFSAERTGGSVSTLTIQRTQQEDSAVYLCASSLSIRNYGYTFGSGTRLTVV.

This chain uses TRBV27 with TRBJ2-7; TRBD1 aligns across 8 bases. V shed 5 bases, J shed 3 bases, and the junction held 3 bases outside the gene matches. The germline V gene encodes CDR1 MNHEY and CDR2 SMNVEV (reference sequence). This CDR3 spans 13 amino acids. CDR3 nucleotides: TGTGCCAGCAGTCCTGGACAGGGCTACGAGCAGTACTTC. Translating gives CASSPGQGYEQYF.

The sample holds one count of this clone. This chain uses TRBV7-9 with TRBJ1-1; TRBD1 matches at 8 bases. The CDR3 has 14 amino acids. With 4 bases clipped from V and 4 bases from J, the junction kept 5 bases outside the gene matches. Germline V gene sequence: CDR1 SEHNR, CDR2 FQNEAQ (reference sequence). CDR3 coding DNA: TGTGCCAGCAGCTACAGGACAGGGAGCACTGAAGCTTTCTTT. This encodes CASSYRTGSTEAFF.

The rearrangement joins TRBV5-1 to TRBJ1-2, with D possibly being TRBD1 (5 bases). The CDR3 is made up of 16 amino acids. Germline V gives CDR1 SGHRS, CDR2 YFSETQ. Trimming removed 1 base at V and 3 bases at J, with 16 bases between. The CDR3 coding sequence is TGCGCCAGCAGCTTGTCCCCGGACGGGGGGGACTATGGCTACACCTTC. Translating it yields CASSLSPDGGDYGYTF.

The J gene is TRBJ2-7, the V gene TRBV5-6, with TRBD2 matching over 9 bases. The germline gives CDR1 SGHDT, CDR2 YYEEEE. The CDR3 spans 16 residues. Losses at the gene ends were 1 base for V and 1 base for J; bases not matched to a gene: 6. CDR3: CASSLSSGTGSYEQYF. CDR3 nucleotides: TGTGCCAGCAGCTTGTCTAGCGGGACTGGTTCCTACGAGCAGTACTTC.

This rearrangement joins TRBV19 to TRBJ1-5; 8 bases are a match to TRBD1. The V segment lost 3 bases and the J segment 2 bases; nucleotides outside the gene matches: 3. This CDR3 is built from 15 residues. Germline V gives CDR1 LNHDA, CDR2 SQIVND (reference sequence). The DNA of the CDR3 is TGTGCCAGTAGTATCCTGACAGGGGGCAATCAGCCCCAGCATTTT. Its protein is CASSILTGGNQPQHF.

In the case of this clone: One end of the junction fails to match germline, which may point to a read error. J is TRBJ2-7 and V is TRBV7-9; 8 positions agree with TRBD2. The germline gives CDR1 SEHNR, CDR2 FQNEAQ (reference sequence). The CDR3 totals 16 residues. CDR3 in amino acids: CASSGRTSRFLSERYF. The CDR3 nucleotides read TGTGCCAGCAGCGGCCGGACTAGCCGATTCCTCAGCGAGCGGTACTTC.

The chain uses TRBV21-1 and TRBJ2-2; TRBD2, as called in the table, went unchecked against the DNA. TRBV21-1 is a known pseudogene. CDR3 length: 17 residues. The chain's CDR3 is CASSKASSGCDTGELFF. In DNA form, the CDR3 reads TGTGCCAGCAGCAAGGCCTCTAGCGGGTGCGACACCGGGGAGCTGTTTTTT.

This clone has just a few counts. The chain joins TRBV10-1 to TRBJ2-3, with 8 nucleotides matching TRBD2. CDR1 and CDR2 (germline): WNHNN, SYGVQD (reference sequence). This CDR3 comprises 13 residues. After removal of 2 bases from V and 5 bases from J, the junction contained 0 bases not matched to a gene. As DNA, the CDR3 is TGCGCCAGCAGTGAGCGGGAGGGAGATACGCAGTATTTT. It translates to CASSEREGDTQYF.

The V and J genes are TRBV11-3 and TRBJ1-2; 10 bases match TRBD1. Germline V gene lookup returns CDR1 SGHNT and CDR2 YENEEA. Trimming at V came to 5 bases and at J to 8 bases, leaving 5 bases not matched to a gene. The CDR3 extends over 13 amino acids. The CDR3 DNA reads TGTGCCAGCAGCCTTGGACAGGGGGTGGGCTACACCTTC. The encoded protein is CASSLGQGVGYTF.

Worth noting for this clone: The sample holds other DNA sequences that translate to the same CDR3. This rearrangement joins TRBV5-1 to TRBJ2-7, with D unclear. V was clipped by 0 bases and J by 4 bases, with 8 bases between them. This CDR3 has 13 amino acids. CDR1 is SGHRS, CDR2 YFSETQ, per germline. CDR3 sequence reads: CASSLGQSYEQYF. As DNA, the CDR3 is TGCGCCAGCAGCTTGGGACAATCATACGAGCAGTACTTC.

The chain joins TRBV18 to TRBJ2-7; no definite D call. CDR3 length: 15 amino acids. The germline V gene has CDR1 KGHSH and CDR2 LQKENI. The germline V and J ends were trimmed by 1 base and 2 bases, with 12 bases remaining between them. CDR3 amino acids: CASSPLIMGTYEQYF. CDR3 in DNA: TGTGCCAGCTCACCACTCATAATGGGCACCTACGAGCAGTACTTC.